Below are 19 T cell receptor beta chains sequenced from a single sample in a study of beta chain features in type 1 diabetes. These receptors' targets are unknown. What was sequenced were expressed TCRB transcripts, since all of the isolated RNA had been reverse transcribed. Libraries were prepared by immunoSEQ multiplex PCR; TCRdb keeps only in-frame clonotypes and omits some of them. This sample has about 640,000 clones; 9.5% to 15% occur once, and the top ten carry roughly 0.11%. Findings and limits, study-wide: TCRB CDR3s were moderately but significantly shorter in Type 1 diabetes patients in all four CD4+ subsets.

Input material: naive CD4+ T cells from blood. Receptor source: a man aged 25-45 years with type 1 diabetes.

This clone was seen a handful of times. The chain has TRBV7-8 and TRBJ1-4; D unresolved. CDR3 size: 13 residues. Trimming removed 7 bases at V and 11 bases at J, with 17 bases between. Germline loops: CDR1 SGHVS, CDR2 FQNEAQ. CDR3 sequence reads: CASTETGSDKLFF. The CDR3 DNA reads TGTGCCAGCACCGAAACCGGCAGTGATAAACTGTTTTTT.

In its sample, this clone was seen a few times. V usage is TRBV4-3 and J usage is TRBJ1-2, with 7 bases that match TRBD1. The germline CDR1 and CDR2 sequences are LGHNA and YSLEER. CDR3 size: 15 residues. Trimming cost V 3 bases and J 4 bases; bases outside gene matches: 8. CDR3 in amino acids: CASSQENRGFYGYTF. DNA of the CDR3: TGCGCCAGCAGCCAGGAAAACAGGGGATTCTATGGCTACACCTTC.

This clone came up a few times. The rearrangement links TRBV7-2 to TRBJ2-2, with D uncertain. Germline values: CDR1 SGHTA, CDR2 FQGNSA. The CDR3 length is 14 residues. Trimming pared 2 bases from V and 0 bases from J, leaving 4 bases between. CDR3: CASSLLANTGELFF. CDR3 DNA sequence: TGTGCCAGCAGCTTATTAGCGAACACCGGGGAGCTGTTTTTT.

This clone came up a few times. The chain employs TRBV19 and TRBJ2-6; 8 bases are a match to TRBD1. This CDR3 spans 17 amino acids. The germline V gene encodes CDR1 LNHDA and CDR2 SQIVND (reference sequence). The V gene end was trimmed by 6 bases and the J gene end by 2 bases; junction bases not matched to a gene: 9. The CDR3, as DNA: TGTGCCAGTAGCCCAGGGGGCGGGTACACTGGGGCCAACGTCCTGACTTTC. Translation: CASSPGGGYTGANVLTF.

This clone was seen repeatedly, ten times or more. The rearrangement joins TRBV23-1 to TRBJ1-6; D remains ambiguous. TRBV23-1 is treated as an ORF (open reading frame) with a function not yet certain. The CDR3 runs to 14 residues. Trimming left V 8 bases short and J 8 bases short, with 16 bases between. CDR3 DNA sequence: TGCGCCAGCGCGGCCGTTCCTGGGGATTCACCCCTCCACTTT. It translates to CASAAVPGDSPLHF.

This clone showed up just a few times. The CDR3 sequence: CASSQRDYQETQYF. CDR3 coding DNA: TGTGCCAGCAGCCAACGGGACTACCAAGAGACCCAGTACTTC. The V call is TRBV11-2, the J call TRBJ2-5; possibly TRBD2 for D (6 bases). The V gene's germline CDR1 is SGHAT and CDR2 FQNNGV. V was shortened by 5 bases and J by 0 bases, with 10 bases between the two germline ends. This CDR3 spans 14 amino acids.

CDR3 in DNA: TGTGCCAGCAGCGGCGCAGGGGCCACTGAAGCTTTCTTT. Protein sequence: CASSGAGATEAFF. The gene calls are TRBV7-2 and TRBJ1-1; D might be TRBD1 (6 bases). V lost 5 bases and J 4 bases, leaving 11 bases between the germline ends. Germline assignment: CDR1 SGHTA and CDR2 FQGNSA. The CDR3 loop spans 13 amino acids. The variable domain in full, with the rest retrieved from reference TRBV7-2 and TRBJ1-1, is GAGVSQSPSNKVTEKGKDVELRCDPISGHTALYWYRQSLGQGLEFLIYFQGNSAPDKSGLPSDRFSAERTGGSVSTLTIQRTQQEDSAVYLCASSGAGATEAFFGQGTRLTVV.

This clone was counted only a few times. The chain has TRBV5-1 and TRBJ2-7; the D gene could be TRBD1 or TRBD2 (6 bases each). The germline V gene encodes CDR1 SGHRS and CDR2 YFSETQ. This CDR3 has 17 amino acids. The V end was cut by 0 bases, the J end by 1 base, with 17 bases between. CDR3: CASSLAVYTGRSYEQYF. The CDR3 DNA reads TGCGCCAGCAGCTTGGCCGTGTATACAGGGAGGTCCTACGAGCAGTACTTC.

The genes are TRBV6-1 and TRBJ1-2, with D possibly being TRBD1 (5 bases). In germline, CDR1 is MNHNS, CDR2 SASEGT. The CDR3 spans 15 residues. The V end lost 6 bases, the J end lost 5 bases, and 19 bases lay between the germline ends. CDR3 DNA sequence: TGTGCCAGCAGCGAAACAGGAGTTGGAGGTTATGGCTACACCTTC. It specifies CASSETGVGGYGYTF.

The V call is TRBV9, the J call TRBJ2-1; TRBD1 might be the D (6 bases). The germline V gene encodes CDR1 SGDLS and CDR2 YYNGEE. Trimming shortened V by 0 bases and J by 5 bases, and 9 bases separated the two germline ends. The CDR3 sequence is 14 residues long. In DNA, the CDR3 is TGTGCCAGCAGCGTAGGACAGGCTAACAATGAGCAGTTCTTC. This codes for CASSVGQANNEQFF.

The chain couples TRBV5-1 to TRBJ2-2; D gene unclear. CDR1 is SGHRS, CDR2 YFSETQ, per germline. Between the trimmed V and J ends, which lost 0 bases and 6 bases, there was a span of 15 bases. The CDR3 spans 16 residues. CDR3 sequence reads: CASSLAGSYRSGELFF. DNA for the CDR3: TGCGCCAGCAGCTTGGCCGGGTCATACCGGTCCGGGGAGCTGTTTTTT.

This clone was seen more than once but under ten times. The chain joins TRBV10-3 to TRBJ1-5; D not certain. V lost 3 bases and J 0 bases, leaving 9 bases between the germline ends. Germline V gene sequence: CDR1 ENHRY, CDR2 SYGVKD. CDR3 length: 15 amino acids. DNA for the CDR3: TGTGCCATCAGTGAACTAGACACTAGCAATCAGCCCCAGCATTTT. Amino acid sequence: CAISELDTSNQPQHF.

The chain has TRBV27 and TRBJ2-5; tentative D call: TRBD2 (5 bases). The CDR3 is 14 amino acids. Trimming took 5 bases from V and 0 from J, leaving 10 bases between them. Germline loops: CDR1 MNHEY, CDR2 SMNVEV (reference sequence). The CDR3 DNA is TGTGCCAGCAGTCCCCGGGGTAACCAAGAGACCCAGTACTTC. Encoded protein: CASSPRGNQETQYF.

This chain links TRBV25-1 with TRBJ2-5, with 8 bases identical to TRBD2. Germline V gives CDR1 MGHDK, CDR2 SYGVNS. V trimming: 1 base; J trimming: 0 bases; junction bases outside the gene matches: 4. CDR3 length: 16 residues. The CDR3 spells CASSESGGGYQETQYF. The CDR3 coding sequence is TGTGCCAGCAGTGAATCTGGCGGGGGGTACCAAGAGACCCAGTACTTC.

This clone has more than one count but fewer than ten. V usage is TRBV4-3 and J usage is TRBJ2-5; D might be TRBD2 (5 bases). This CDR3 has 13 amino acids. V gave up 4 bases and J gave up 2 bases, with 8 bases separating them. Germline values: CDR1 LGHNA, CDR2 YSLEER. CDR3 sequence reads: CASSRGLQETQYF. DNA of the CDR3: TGCGCCAGCAGCCGAGGACTTCAAGAGACCCAGTACTTC.

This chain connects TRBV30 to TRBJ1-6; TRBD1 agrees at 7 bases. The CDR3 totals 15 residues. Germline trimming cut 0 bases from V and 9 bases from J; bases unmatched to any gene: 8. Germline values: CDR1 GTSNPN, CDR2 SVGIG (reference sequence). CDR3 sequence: CAWSVIPGGGSPLHF. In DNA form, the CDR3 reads TGTGCCTGGAGTGTAATTCCAGGGGGGGGTTCACCCCTCCACTTT.

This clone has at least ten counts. The CDR3 loop is CASSVYSRYGYTF. CDR3 nucleotides: TGTGCCAGCAGTGTGTACAGCCGGTATGGCTACACCTTC. This sequence joins TRBV2 and TRBJ1-2, with D unclear. Looked up from germline, CDR1 is SNHLY and CDR2 is FYNNEI. V shed 4 bases and J shed 5 bases, with 11 bases lying between them. This CDR3 contains 13 residues.

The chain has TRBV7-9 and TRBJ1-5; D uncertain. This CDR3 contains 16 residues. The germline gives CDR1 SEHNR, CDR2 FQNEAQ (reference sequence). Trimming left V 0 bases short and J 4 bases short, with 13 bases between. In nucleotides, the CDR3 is TGTGCCAGCAGCTTAGCGCCGAACGGGGTGAATCAGCCCCAGCATTTT. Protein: CASSLAPNGVNQPQHF.

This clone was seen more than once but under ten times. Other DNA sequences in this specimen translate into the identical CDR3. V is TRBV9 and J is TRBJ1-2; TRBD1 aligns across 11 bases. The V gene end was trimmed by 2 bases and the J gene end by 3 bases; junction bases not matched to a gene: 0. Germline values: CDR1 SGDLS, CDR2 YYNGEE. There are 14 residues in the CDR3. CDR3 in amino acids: CASSVGQGDYGYTF. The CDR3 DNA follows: TGTGCCAGCAGCGTGGGACAGGGGGACTATGGCTACACCTTC.